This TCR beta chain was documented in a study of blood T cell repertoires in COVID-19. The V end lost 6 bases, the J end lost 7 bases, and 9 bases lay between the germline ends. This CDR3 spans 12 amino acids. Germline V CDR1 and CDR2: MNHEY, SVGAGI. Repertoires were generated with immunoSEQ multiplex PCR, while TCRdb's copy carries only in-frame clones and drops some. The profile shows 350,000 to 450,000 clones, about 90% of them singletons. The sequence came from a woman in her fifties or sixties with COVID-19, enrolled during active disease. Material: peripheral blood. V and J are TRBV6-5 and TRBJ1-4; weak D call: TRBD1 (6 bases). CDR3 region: CASSPDSEKLFF. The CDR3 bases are TGTGCCAGCAGCCCGGACAGTGAAAAACTGTTTTTT.